This TCR beta chain was recovered during a study of Graves' ophthalmopathy and Graves' hyperthyroidism. Amplified TCR beta CDR3 regions were obtained using RNA transcripts as template. A first-round RT-PCR used HTBI primers, followed by a second-round multiplex PCR. Each CDR3 protein is one row after TCRdb ran MiXCR on the multiplex PCR reads. The sample includes 600,000 to 700,000 distinct CDR3 sequences, about two fifths of them seen just once. General study results and limits: The blood repertoire also included most expanded thyroid clonotypes above 0.001 frequency.

This clonotype was picked up a small number of times. Its antigen is unknown. Donors with ophthalmopathy: moderate-to-severe activity, CAS ≥3, NOSPECS ≥4, duration under 3 months. Researchers turned away patients with other autoimmune diseases, uncontrolled infections, pregnancy or lactation. PBMCs came from 10 ml of fresh peripheral blood. The germline V gene encodes CDR1 SNHLY and CDR2 FYNNEI. V dropped 6 bases and J dropped 5 bases, with 11 bases sitting between them. This CDR3 contains 12 residues. The source is an adult man with Graves' ophthalmopathy. The chain joins TRBV2 to TRBJ2-7; D ambiguous. The sample taken for sequencing was peripheral blood. The CDR3 is CASRAPGDEQYF. CDR3 DNA sequence: TGTGCCAGCAGAGCCCCGGGCGACGAGCAGTACTTC.